This passage covers 26 T cell receptor beta chains from one sample sequenced in a study of blood T cell dynamics during melanoma immunotherapy. Here immunoSEQ multiplex PCR was the method, and the copy in TCRdb shows in-frame clones only, minus some. The sample lists almost 15,000 clones, 90% to 95% occurring once. Time point described: week 3, after first cycle of checkpoint inhibitor. The specimen was blood, collected from a patient treated with checkpoint blockade. The receptors were gathered from a human donor with melanoma.

The chain links TRBV2 to TRBJ2-1, with D perhaps TRBD2 (6 bases). V shed 1 base and J shed 8 bases, with 12 bases lying between them. The germline CDR1 and CDR2 sequences are SNHLY and FYNNEI. The CDR3 sequence is 14 residues long. This chain's CDR3 is CASSEVGRGYEQFF. The CDR3 nucleotides are TGTGCCAGCAGTGAAGTCGGGAGAGGTTATGAGCAGTTCTTC.

This clone occurred a few times. The rearrangement joins TRBV29-1 to TRBJ2-5, with 11 bases matching TRBD1. CDR1 and CDR2 from the germline V gene are SQVTM and ANQGSEA. The length of the CDR3 is 13 residues. Trimming removed 6 bases from V and 5 bases from J; junction bases left unmatched: 5. CDR3: CSVNRDRGETQYF. For the CDR3, the DNA is TGCAGCGTGAACCGGGACAGGGGGGAGACCCAGTACTTC. Variable domain in full (rest from reference TRBV29-1 and TRBJ2-5): SAVISQKPSRDICQRGTSLTIQCQVDSQVTMMFWYRQQPGQSLTLIATANQGSEATYESGFVIDKFPISRPNLTFSTLTVSNMSPEDSSIYLCSVNRDRGETQYFGPGTRLLVL.

The chain couples TRBV15 to TRBJ2-3, with 7 bases that match TRBD1. This CDR3 has 14 residues. The ends lost 5 bases at V and 2 bases at J; junction bases unmatched: 4. Germline loops: CDR1 LNHNV, CDR2 YYDKDF (reference sequence). CDR3 bases: TGTGCCACCAGCCGGGACAGACACACAGATACGCAGTATTTT. The encoded protein is CATSRDRHTDTQYF.

The rearrangement uses TRBV27 and TRBJ1-2; 8 nucleotides match TRBD1. V was clipped by 5 bases and J by 1 base; unmatched bases: 6. Germline V gene data show CDR1 as MNHEY and CDR2 as SMNVEV (reference sequence). There are 15 residues in the CDR3. The CDR3 DNA follows: TGTGCCAGCAGTCTCATCGGACAGGGTAACTATGGCTACACCTTC. Protein product: CASSLIGQGNYGYTF.

Written as DNA, the CDR3 is TGTGCCAGCAGCCCCTCTGAGTCCAAAGAGACCCAGTACTTC. Its protein product is CASSPSESKETQYF. The chain is built from TRBV7-9 and TRBJ2-5; D is unclear. Trimming took 5 bases from V and 3 from J, leaving 13 bases between them. CDR1 is SEHNR, CDR2 FQNEAQ, per germline (reference sequence). The CDR3 is 14 residues long.

This chain connects TRBV19 to TRBJ2-4; 12 bases match TRBD2. The CDR3 spans 18 residues. Germline CDR1 is LNHDA and CDR2 is SQIVND (reference sequence). V shed 1 base, J shed 2 bases, and the junction held 6 bases outside the gene matches. The CDR3 DNA follows: TGTGCCAGTAGTATAGGGCTAGCGGGAGGGTACACCAAAAACATTCAGTACTTC. Translation gives CASSIGLAGGYTKNIQYF.

V is TRBV7-6 and J is TRBJ2-1; TRBD2 matches at 9 bases. The CDR3 is made up of 17 amino acids. Germline V gives CDR1 SGHVS, CDR2 FNYEAQ. V lost 0 bases and J lost 3; bases outside the gene matches: 6. CDR3 sequence reads: CASSLAGVAGVYNEQFF. The CDR3 DNA reads TGTGCCAGCAGCTTAGCGGGGGTAGCGGGGGTCTACAATGAGCAGTTCTTC.

The chain links TRBV19 to TRBJ2-1; possibly TRBD2 for D (6 bases). Germline V gene data show CDR1 as LNHDA and CDR2 as SQIVND (reference sequence). This CDR3 has 12 residues. Trimming shortened V by 5 bases and J by 7 bases, and 9 bases separated the two germline ends. The DNA of the CDR3 is TGTGCCAGTAGTCCCGGGGGTAATGAGCAGTTCTTC. It yields the protein CASSPGGNEQFF. Full variable domain (outside the CDR3, taken from reference TRBV19 and TRBJ2-1): DGGITQSPKYLFRKEGQNVTLSCEQNLNHDAMYWYRQDPGQGLRLIYYSQIVNDFQKGDIAEGYSVSREKKESFPLTVTSAQKNPTAFYLCASSPGGNEQFFGPGTRLTVL.

The chain couples TRBV6-6 to TRBJ2-5; D gene ambiguous. Gene TRBJ2-7 matches the end of the DNA better, so the J call may be wrong. The CDR3 loop spans 11 amino acids. Germline V gives CDR1 MNHNY, CDR2 SVGAGI (reference sequence). The CDR3 region has the DNA TGTGCCAGCAGTTACTATCGCGAGCAGTACTTC. As protein: CASSYYREQYF.

The rearrangement uses TRBV2 and TRBJ2-6, with D maybe TRBD1 (6 bases). V gave up 5 bases and J gave up 2 bases, with 10 bases separating them. The CDR3 loop spans 15 amino acids. Germline V gives CDR1 SNHLY, CDR2 FYNNEI. DNA of the CDR3: TGTGCCAGCAGTTCCGACAGGCCTGGGGCCAACGTCCTGACTTTC. This codes for CASSSDRPGANVLTF.

The V gene is TRBV11-2, the J gene TRBJ2-3; D is perhaps TRBD1 or TRBD2 (5 bases each). V was cut by 3 bases and J by 8 bases, with 18 bases left in between. This CDR3 spans 15 amino acids. CDR1 and CDR2 from the germline V gene are SGHAT and FQNNGV. In DNA form, the CDR3 reads TGTGCCAGCAGCTTCCTCCGGGGTGCAGGGATTACGCAGTATTTT. Protein product: CASSFLRGAGITQYF.

CDR3 in DNA: TGTGCCAGCAGCCGGCGGTCGCCGGTTATCGAGGGTACTGAAGCTTTCTTT. Translated: CASSRRSPVIEGTEAFF. The gene calls are TRBV2 and TRBJ1-1; unclear D gene. The germline gives CDR1 SNHLY, CDR2 FYNNEI. V was trimmed by 6 bases and J by 5 bases, leaving 25 bases between them. CDR3 length: 17 residues.

This chain connects TRBV6-1 to TRBJ2-1; 11 nucleotides align to TRBD1. Germline CDR1 MNHNS, CDR2 SASEGT. Trimming at V came to 4 bases and at J to 0 bases, leaving 5 bases not matched to a gene. The CDR3 spans 17 residues. CDR3: CASSARTGGSSYNEQFF. Here the CDR3 DNA reads TGTGCCAGCAGTGCCCGGACAGGGGGCAGCTCCTACAATGAGCAGTTCTTC.

The chain couples TRBV7-6 to TRBJ2-7; 9 bases are shared with TRBD1. The V segment lost 2 bases and the J segment 2 bases; nucleotides outside the gene matches: 7. This CDR3 comprises 16 residues. CDR1 and CDR2 (germline): SGHVS, FNYEAQ. CDR3 region: CASSLLQGALPYEQYF. As DNA, the CDR3 is TGTGCCAGCAGCTTACTACAGGGGGCCTTACCCTACGAGCAGTACTTC. Drawing the rest from reference TRBV7-6 and TRBJ2-7, the complete variable domain is GAGVSQSPRYKVTKRGQDVALRCDPISGHVSLYWYRQALGQGPEFLTYFNYEAQQDKSGLPNDRFSAERPEGSISTLTIQRTEQRDSAMYRCASSLLQGALPYEQYFGPGTRLTVT.

The CDR3 loop reads CASSLGQGKEKLFF. The DNA of the CDR3 is TGTGCCAGCAGCCTCGGACAGGGGAAGGAAAAACTGTTTTTT. The rearrangement uses TRBV6-5 and TRBJ1-4; 9 bases match TRBD1. The germline CDR1 and CDR2 sequences are MNHEY and SVGAGI. The V and J ends lost 6 bases and 8 bases, in that order; junction bases with no gene match: 7. CDR3 length: 14 amino acids.

The CDR3 sequence is CASRRASGGDEQFF. DNA for the CDR3: TGTGCCAGTAGGCGGGCTAGCGGGGGCGATGAGCAGTTCTTC. This sequence joins TRBV19 and TRBJ2-1, with 10 bases aligning to TRBD2. The trim removed 6 bases at V and 8 bases at J, leaving 7 bases unmatched. The CDR3 has 14 amino acids. Germline values: CDR1 LNHDA, CDR2 SQIVND (reference sequence).

The V gene is TRBV2, the J gene TRBJ2-2, with 10 bases aligning to TRBD2. The junction had 6 bases not matched to a gene; V was cut back by 2 bases and J by 0 bases. The germline V gene has CDR1 SNHLY and CDR2 FYNNEI. This CDR3 has 18 amino acids. In DNA, the CDR3 is TGTGCCAGCAGTGAAACGGGACTAGCGTACACGAACACCGGGGAGCTGTTTTTT. As protein: CASSETGLAYTNTGELFF. The whole variable domain, remainder taken from reference TRBV2 and TRBJ2-2, is EPEVTQTPSHQVTQMGQEVILRCVPISNHLYFYWYRQILGQKVEFLVSFYNNEISEKSEIFDDQFSVERPDGSNFTLKIRSTKLEDSAMYFCASSETGLAYTNTGELFFGEGSRLTVL.

This rearrangement joins TRBV7-9 to TRBJ1-4; the D is unclear. Trimming left V 5 bases short and J 3 bases short, with 10 bases between. The length of the CDR3 is 14 residues. The V gene's germline CDR1 is SEHNR and CDR2 FQNEAQ (reference sequence). CDR3 sequence reads: CASSERVANEKLFF. CDR3 DNA sequence: TGTGCCAGCAGCGAGCGGGTGGCTAATGAAAAACTGTTTTTT.

The V call is TRBV13, the J call TRBJ2-1; possible D gene TRBD1, 6 bases. The germline V gene encodes CDR1 PRHDT and CDR2 FYEKMQ (reference sequence). The CDR3 is made up of 13 amino acids. The ends were cut back, 7 bases at V and 13 bases at J, with 20 bases in the middle. CDR3 residues: CASTQGSSPTQFF. DNA of the CDR3: TGTGCCAGCACCCAGGGGAGCTCCCCCACACAGTTCTTC.

The rearrangement links TRBV19 to TRBJ2-7, with TRBD1 identical over 8 bases. This CDR3 is 15 amino acids long. Germline CDR1 is LNHDA and CDR2 is SQIVND (reference sequence). The V segment lost 6 bases and the J segment 1 base; nucleotides outside the gene matches: 8. CDR3 amino acids: CASSPRGTGSYEQYF. The CDR3 bases are TGTGCCAGTAGCCCCCGGGGGACAGGTTCCTACGAGCAGTACTTC.

The chain recombines TRBV6-1 with TRBJ1-4; D is unresolved. With 3 bases removed from V and 7 bases from J, the gap between germline ends came to 12 bases. The CDR3 has 14 residues. Germline CDR1 reads MNHNS; CDR2 reads SASEGT. CDR3 protein: CASSDEGFGEKLFF. CDR3 nucleotide sequence: TGTGCCAGCAGTGATGAGGGCTTTGGTGAAAAACTGTTTTTT.

The chain links TRBV27 to TRBJ2-3; perhaps TRBD2 as D (6 bases). CDR3 length: 18 amino acids. Germline V gives CDR1 MNHEY, CDR2 SMNVEV (reference sequence). Trimming stripped 6 bases from V and 5 bases from J, with 27 bases between. The CDR3 coding sequence is TGTGCCAGCAGCCCACTCACATGGGGAGGCCCGGAGGGAGATACGCAGTATTTT. It yields the protein CASSPLTWGGPEGDTQYF.

The rearrangement joins TRBV2 to TRBJ1-5, with 9 nucleotides matching TRBD1. V lost 4 bases and J lost 0; bases outside the gene matches: 4. This CDR3 comprises 16 residues. CDR1 SNHLY and CDR2 FYNNEI come from the germline V gene. CDR3 amino acids: CASSAEQGASNQPQHF. As DNA, the CDR3 is TGTGCCAGCAGTGCCGAACAGGGGGCTAGCAATCAGCCCCAGCATTTT.

The chain is built from TRBV7-9 and TRBJ1-1; unclear D gene. Trimming removed 5 bases at V and 5 bases at J, with 9 bases between. The V gene's germline CDR1 is SEHNR and CDR2 FQNEAQ (reference sequence). The CDR3 is 12 residues long. The CDR3 is CASSPIYTEAFF. CDR3 DNA: TGTGCCAGCAGCCCGATCTATACTGAAGCTTTCTTT.

This chain uses TRBV19 with TRBJ2-7, with D hard to call. The V gene's germline CDR1 is LNHDA and CDR2 SQIVND (reference sequence). The ends were cut back, 3 bases at V and 6 bases at J, with 18 bases in the middle. The CDR3 length is 15 residues. The chain's CDR3 is CASSIGGTRRREQYF. DNA of the CDR3: TGTGCCAGTAGTATCGGTGGTACCCGGCGGCGCGAGCAGTACTTC.

The CDR3 DNA is TGTGCCAGCAGTGAAGGGGACAGCATAACCTACGAGCAGTACTTC. Amino acid sequence: CASSEGDSITYEQYF. This chain connects TRBV6-1 to TRBJ2-7; TRBD1 matches at 7 bases. The J segment lost 2 bases and the V segment lost 1 base, leaving 5 bases of the junction unmatched. There are 15 residues in the CDR3. From germline, CDR1 is MNHNS and CDR2 SASEGT.